A single sample is the source of the 10 T cell receptor beta chains below, sequenced in a study of T cell responses to AZD1222 COVID-19 vaccine. Libraries were prepared by immunoSEQ multiplex PCR; TCRdb keeps only in-frame clonotypes and omits some of them. Among under 150,000 clones, about 91% were seen once, and the ten largest hold about a tenth. The sequenced sample was peripheral blood, obtained 28 days after the second AZD1222 dose. Source of these receptors: an adult who received the AZD1222 COVID-19 vaccine.

This chain links TRBV3-1 (or the pseudogene TRBV3-2) with TRBJ2-7; either TRBD1 or TRBD2 may supply D (6 bases each). V lost 0 bases and J lost 0, with 15 bases in between. The V gene's germline CDR1 is LGHDT and CDR2 YNNKEL (reference sequence). This CDR3 has 17 residues. CDR3 amino acids: CASSQEGGFRSSYEQYF. The CDR3, as DNA: TGTGCCAGCAGCCAAGAAGGGGGGTTCAGGAGCTCCTACGAGCAGTACTTC.

The V gene is TRBV28, the J gene TRBJ2-5; 7 bases map to TRBD1. Trimming cost V 6 bases and J 5 bases; bases outside gene matches: 12. CDR1 is MDHEN, CDR2 SYDVKM, per germline. The CDR3 has 15 residues. CDR3 in DNA: TGTGCCAGCAGAGGGGGCCCCGGTAGAGGGGAGACCCAGTACTTC. Its protein is CASRGGPGRGETQYF.

The rearrangement uses TRBV7-9 and TRBJ2-5; 8 bases match TRBD2. The ends lost 3 bases at V and 2 bases at J; junction bases unmatched: 11. Germline CDR1 and CDR2: SEHNR and FQNEAQ (reference sequence). This CDR3 is 17 amino acids long. The CDR3 reads CASSFTGLAGRQETQYF. The CDR3 coding sequence is TGTGCCAGCAGCTTCACTGGTCTAGCGGGCCGACAAGAGACCCAGTACTTC.

V gene TRBV30 combines with J gene TRBJ2-2, with D maybe TRBD2 (5 bases). The CDR3 is made up of 13 amino acids. V lost 3 bases, J lost 7 bases, and 12 bases lay in between. CDR1 is GTSNPN, CDR2 SVGIG, per germline (reference sequence). The CDR3 nucleotides are TGTGCCTGGAGAGGCCCGGGGAACGGGGAGCTGTTTTTT. Translated, it gives CAWRGPGNGELFF.

This clone was counted between two and nine times. The V call is TRBV9, the J call TRBJ2-1; 9 bases align to TRBD1. V was pared by 3 bases and J by 10 bases, with 11 bases of the junction left unmatched. Germline V gene data show CDR1 as SGDLS and CDR2 as YYNGEE. This CDR3 comprises 15 residues. CDR3 protein: CASSEGQGFLYEQFF. CDR3 nucleotide sequence: TGTGCCAGCAGCGAGGGACAGGGCTTCCTTTACGAGCAGTTCTTC.

The V gene is TRBV14, the J gene TRBJ1-3, with 7 positions matching TRBD1. Unmatched junction bases numbered 6, after V lost 4 bases and J lost 6 bases. Per germline, CDR1 SGHDN and CDR2 FVKESK. The CDR3 consists of 14 residues. The CDR3 coding sequence is TGTGCCAGCAGCCCTCGGGACAGTTTAAACACCATATATTTT. Amino acid sequence: CASSPRDSLNTIYF. The variable domain in full, completed from reference TRBV14 and TRBJ1-3, reads EAGVTQFPSHSVIEKGQTVTLRCDPISGHDNLYWYRRVMGKEIKFLLHFVKESKQDESGMPNNRFLAERTGGTYSTLKVQPAELEDSGVYFCASSPRDSLNTIYFGEGSWLTVV.

This chain links TRBV6-2 or TRBV6-3 with TRBJ2-3, with 7 bases identical to TRBD1. V was clipped by 2 bases and J by 0 bases; unmatched bases: 17. CDR1 MNHEY and CDR2 SVGEGT come from the germline V gene. This CDR3 comprises 20 residues. The CDR3 DNA reads as TGTGCCAGCAGTTACCCGTCACAAGCCGGGACAGCATATAGCACAGATACGCAGTATTTT. Translation: CASSYPSQAGTAYSTDTQYF.

The chain joins TRBV28 to TRBJ1-5; 8 bases map to TRBD1. Germline V gene sequence: CDR1 MDHEN, CDR2 SYDVKM. The V gene end was trimmed by 6 bases and the J gene end by 0 bases; junction bases not matched to a gene: 13. The CDR3 has 18 residues. For the CDR3, the DNA is TGTGCCAGCAGCCGGACAGGGATCAGATTCTATAGCAATCAGCCCCAGCATTTT. It is translated as CASSRTGIRFYSNQPQHF.

CDR3 sequence reads: CASSEGTFRGEQYF. CDR3 nucleotide sequence: TGCGCCAGCAGTGAAGGGACTTTCAGGGGCGAGCAGTACTTC. This chain connects TRBV5-1 to TRBJ2-7; D could derive from TRBD1 or TRBD2 (6 bases each). Germline values: CDR1 SGHRS, CDR2 YFSETQ. V was clipped by 5 bases and J by 6 bases, with 18 bases between them. This CDR3 is 14 amino acids long.

This clone came up once. The rearrangement uses TRBV2 and TRBJ2-1, with 10 bases fitting TRBD2. Germline V gene data show CDR1 as SNHLY and CDR2 as FYNNEI. Trimming removed 3 bases from V and 4 bases from J; junction bases left unmatched: 3. The CDR3 loop spans 15 amino acids. Written as DNA, the CDR3 is TGTGCCAGCAGTGAGGGACTAGCGTTTTACAATGAGCAGTTCTTC. Residues: CASSEGLAFYNEQFF.